This TCR beta chain was retrieved from a study of cytomegalovirus exposure and HLA in healthy donors. Remarks on this clone: Its antigen is currently unknown.

Whereas donors were nominally healthy upon sampling, unrecorded immune exposures were probable. PCR used 60 Vbeta primers and 13 Jbeta primers. Produced via immunoSEQ multiplex PCR; TCRdb's table is partial and in-frame only. There are 85,000 to 130,000 clones in the sample; around 76% occur only once, and around 5.8% lies in the top ten. Overall study results and limits: Association of a missense DCLRE1C variant with TCR beta V- and J-gene trimming was reported in a later analysis. The presence/absence work took it that sequencing depth was about the same across donors.

Trimming took 6 bases from V and 4 from J; bases not matched to a gene: 9. This CDR3 region has 15 residues. CDR1 MNHEY and CDR2 SMNVEV come from the germline V gene (reference sequence). The gene calls are TRBV27 and TRBJ2-1; 7 positions match TRBD2. The specimen sequenced was PBMCs. The clonotype was recovered from a woman aged 50 to 60 in good health and CMV-seropositive. CDR3: CASRALGGGYNEQFF. CDR3 DNA sequence: TGTGCCAGCAGGGCCTTGGGGGGGGGATACAATGAGCAGTTCTTC.